This T cell receptor (beta chain) comes out of a study of T cell clusters in autoimmune cytopenias. According to its frequency, this clonotype is medium-sized. What it binds is unknown. TRB rearrangements were amplified by touch-down multiplex PCR with mixed TRB-A/B primers. TCRdb re-called the multiplex PCR reads; every CDR3 protein appears as one record, without DNA. The sample totals about 6,100 distinct CDR3 sequences. Germline lookup yields CDR1 SGHKS and CDR2 YYEKEE (reference sequence). The CDR3 contains 11 residues. Each sample's input was around 250 ng genomic DNA, roughly 38,000 genome equivalents. General study results and limits: Primary autoimmune cytopenia patients appeared to lack physiological T cell clusters present in healthy donors.

The sample also formed part of further work on T cell repertoires in aging, cancer and after chemotherapy. This second study says: Healthy donors lost TCR diversity with age mainly through richness, cancer patients through richness and evenness.

Sequenced material: peripheral blood. The TCR comes from a human donor in good health. The J gene is TRBJ2-5, the V gene TRBV5-5. CDR3 loop: CASSQRETQYF.